The sample holds many counts of the clone carrying this TCR beta chain. What it binds is unknown. The sample comes from a study of naive and memory T cell subsets. Findings of the study overall: Over 85% of naive TCR sequences appeared only once, unlike memory subsets.

Per the germline V gene, CDR1 is MDHEN and CDR2 is SYDVKM. V was shortened by 5 bases and J by 0 bases, with 14 bases between the two germline ends. This CDR3 comprises 15 residues. After the first PCR, alpha and beta chain libraries were processed separately. Two oligonucleotides, mixed equimolar, formed the beta constant-region primer covering TRBC1 and TRBC2. The cDNA 3' end received a ligated single-stranded oligonucleotide carrying the SP2 primer and a 12-nucleotide UMI. From the UMI-ligation and nested PCR reads, TCRdb called clonotypes with MiXCR, one entry per CDR3 protein. The sample shows some 87,000 distinct CDR3 sequences, around 6.5% of them seen only once.

The sample taken for sequencing was central memory CD4+ T cells from blood. The receptor comes from a human donor in good health. The chain couples TRBV28 to TRBJ2-7; a possible D gene is TRBD1 (5 bases). CDR3 region: CASSPPRQSSYEQYF. The CDR3 region has the DNA TGTGCCAGCAGTCCCCCCCGACAGAGCTCCTACGAGCAGTACTTC.